The rows below give T cell receptor beta chains drawn from one sample of a study of identical twins. Each CDR3 protein is one row after TCRdb ran MiXCR on the 5' RACE reads. The data hold some 790,000 distinct CDR3 sequences, with about 20% observed a single time. Separately, the same data were catalogued under a study of T cells expressing NK-cell markers.

Input material: PBMCs. These TCRs come from a woman aged 18-30 years in good health. CDR3s include the opening cysteine and the closing phenylalanine or tryptophan. A D gene is named only where the DNA matches it firmly. The size of a clone is reported for some rows only, either as once, few or many, or as a class for expanded clones.

j_call d_call v_call clone_size cdr3_length cdr3_nt cdr3_aa
TRBJ2-3 TRBD2 TRBV15 . 16 TGTGCCACCAGCAGAGCCGGGGGGGCTCCCACAGATACGCAGTATTTT CATSRAGGAPTDTQYF
TRBJ2-3 . TRBV6-1 few 14 TGTGCCAGCAAAGGTGTGCACAGCCCAGATACGCAGTATTTT CASKGVHSPDTQYF
TRBJ1-4 . TRBV20-1 . 16 TGCAGTGCTAGAGGCCGTACGAGGCTTTGGAATGAAAAACTGTTTTTT CSARGRTRLWNEKLFF
TRBJ2-3 . TRBV12-3/TRBV12-4 . 13 TGTGCCAGCAACGAACAGGGTAGTGAGACGCAGTATTTT CASNEQGSETQYF
TRBJ2-1 TRBD1 TRBV20-1 . 16 TGCAGTGCTAGAGACGCAGGGGGCTGGCACTACAATGAGCAGTTCTTC CSARDAGGWHYNEQFF
TRBJ2-3 . TRBV7-9 . 15 TGTGCCAGCAGCTTAGTAAACAGGGTTTCCGATACGCAGTATTTT CASSLVNRVSDTQYF
TRBJ1-2 . TRBV29-1 few 15 TGCAGCGTTGAAGATTTCGAGGCTTCCTCGGCCGGCTACACCTTC CSVEDFEASSAGYTF
TRBJ2-1 TRBD2 TRBV27 few 15 TGTGCCAGCAGTTCGTCTAGCGGATCCTACAATGAGCAGTTCTTC CASSSSSGSYNEQFF
TRBJ2-3 . TRBV5-1 . 14 TGCGCCAGCAGATCCCGGGCATCCACAGATACGCAGTATTTT CASRSRASTDTQYF
TRBJ1-3 . TRBV20-1 few 13 TGCAGTGCTCACAGGGTGCCTGGAAACACCATATATTTT CSAHRVPGNTIYF
TRBJ1-4 . TRBV5-5 few 12 TGTGCCAGCAGCTCGGCGGGGGAAAAACTGTTTTTT CASSSAGEKLFF
TRBJ2-1 TRBD2 TRBV6-1 . 17 TGTGCCAGCAGTCCGGGACTAGCGGGAGGGGGTTACAATGAGCAGTTCTTC CASSPGLAGGGYNEQFF
TRBJ1-6 . TRBV7-8 . 14 TGTGCCAGCAGCTTATACAGAAGCGGTTCACCCCTCCACTTT CASSLYRSGSPLHF
TRBJ2-5 . TRBV19 . 13 TGTGCCAGTGGAACAGGGCTTTCGGAGACCCAGTACTTC CASGTGLSETQYF
TRBJ1-2 . TRBV15 . 16 TGTGCCACCAGCAGAGCGGGTATGGGGGCCCGCTATGGCTACACCTTC CATSRAGMGARYGYTF
TRBJ2-7 TRBD2 TRBV2 . 15 TGTGCCAGCAGTGAACGGAGCGGGAGGTTCTACGAGCAGTACTTC CASSERSGRFYEQYF
TRBJ1-1 . TRBV6-2/TRBV6-3 . 13 TGTGCCAGCCTACGGGAGGTGATCACTGAAGCTTTCTTT CASLREVITEAFF
TRBJ2-1 TRBD1 TRBV5-1 few 16 TGCGCCAGCAGCTTGGATCCAGGGGGCTCCTACAATGAGCAGTTCTTC CASSLDPGGSYNEQFF
TRBJ2-7 . TRBV7-9 . 12 TGTGCCAGCAGTTGGAGGGGTAGCGAGCAGTACTTC CASSWRGSEQYF